These 24 T cell receptor beta chains were all obtained from the same sample, sequenced in a study of T-cell memory formation after mild COVID-19. MiXCR was run by TCRdb on the 5' RACE reads, yielding one entry per CDR3 protein. The data contain 200,000 to 250,000 distinct CDR3 sequences, roughly a tenth of them singletons. Sequencing was performed on PBMCs or a T cell subset sorted from them (not recorded which). Source of these receptors: a man younger than 35 who had mild COVID-19 (a few samples of this study predate the infection). Cell type and time point are not known.

This clonotype came up a few times. This sequence joins TRBV5-6 and TRBJ1-1; D gene ambiguous. Deletions cut 3 bases from V and 2 bases from J, with 11 bases between. This CDR3 spans 14 amino acids. The germline CDR1 and CDR2 sequences are SGHDT and YYEEEE. CDR3 residues: CASSSGVGNTEAFF. The CDR3 DNA reads as TGTGCCAGCAGCTCCGGCGTAGGTAACACTGAAGCTTTCTTT.

This clonotype was counted a few times. The chain employs TRBV28 and TRBJ2-1; the match to TRBD2 covers 9 bases. V lost 6 bases to trimming and J lost 4 bases; unmatched junction nucleotides: 4. This CDR3 comprises 14 residues. Germline V gives CDR1 MDHEN, CDR2 SYDVKM. CDR3 coding DNA: TGTGCCAGCAGAAAGAGCGGGGGGTACAATGAGCAGTTCTTC. Amino acid sequence: CASRKSGGYNEQFF.

This clonotype was picked up a small number of times. The genes are TRBV5-6 and TRBJ2-2; 11 nucleotides align to TRBD2. The germline gives CDR1 SGHDT, CDR2 YYEEEE. CDR3 size: 19 residues. Trimming removed 1 base from V and 5 bases from J; junction bases left unmatched: 13. The CDR3 is CASSLFGPSGGTGTGELFF. CDR3 in DNA: TGTGCCAGCAGCTTGTTCGGTCCTAGCGGGGGGACCGGGACCGGGGAGCTGTTTTTT.

This clonotype has only a few counts. V and J are TRBV28 and TRBJ2-1; 13 bases agree with TRBD2. Trimming removed 3 bases from V and 8 bases from J; junction bases left unmatched: 4. CDR1 is MDHEN, CDR2 SYDVKM, per germline. There are 15 residues in the CDR3. CDR3: CASSFTSGGVYEQFF. CDR3 DNA: TGTGCCAGCAGTTTTACTAGCGGGGGGGTGTATGAGCAGTTCTTC.

The chain links TRBV7-9 to TRBJ2-5; TRBD1 matches at 7 bases. J was trimmed by 3 bases and V by 5 bases; bases with no gene match: 12. Looked up from germline, CDR1 is SEHNR and CDR2 is FQNEAQ (reference sequence). The CDR3 extends over 16 amino acids. The CDR3, as DNA: TGTGCCAGCAGCCCCCCGGGGACAGTCCAGAAAGAGACCCAGTACTTC. This sequence encodes CASSPPGTVQKETQYF.

The rearrangement joins TRBV20-1 to TRBJ2-4; possible D gene TRBD1, 6 bases. From germline, CDR1 is DFQATT and CDR2 SNEGSKA (reference sequence). The CDR3 extends over 12 amino acids. Trimming removed 8 bases at V and 8 bases at J, with 16 bases between. Written as DNA, the CDR3 is TGCAGTCATACAGGGTTCGGGGACATTCAGTACTTC. Encoded protein: CSHTGFGDIQYF.

This chain joins TRBV2 and TRBJ1-2; perhaps TRBD1 as D (5 bases). Germline V gene lookup returns CDR1 SNHLY and CDR2 FYNNEI. CDR3 size: 16 residues. The germline V and J ends were trimmed by 4 bases and 5 bases, with 20 bases remaining between them. CDR3 in DNA: TGTGCCAGCAGTGCCCGCGCCGGGACGGGCGGGTATGGCTACACCTTC. This sequence encodes CASSARAGTGGYGYTF.

A few counts support this clonotype. The chain recombines TRBV15 with TRBJ1-2; D is uncertain. The CDR3 is 12 residues long. V lost 0 bases, J lost 8 bases, and 7 bases lay in between. Germline CDR1 and CDR2: LNHNV and YYDKDF (reference sequence). In nucleotides, the CDR3 is TGTGCCACCAGCAGAGATCATGGGGGCTACACCTTC. Encoded protein: CATSRDHGGYTF. Full variable domain (remainder filled in from reference TRBV15 and TRBJ1-2): DAMVIQNPRYQVTQFGKPVTLSCSQTLNHNVMYWYQQKSSQAPKLLFHYYDKDFNNEADTPDNFQSRRPNTSFCFLDIRSPGLGDTAMYLCATSRDHGGYTFGSGTRLTVV.

This clonotype occurred a few times. The junction and the germline gene differ at one end; a read error may be behind it. The V and J genes are TRBV18 and TRBJ2-5; 7 bases agree with TRBD2. CDR1 and CDR2 (germline): KGHSH, LQKENI. This CDR3 spans 16 amino acids. CDR3 nucleotide sequence: TGTGCCAGCTCCCCACGAGGTGGCGGGGGTCAAGAGACCCAGTACTTC. Translation gives CASSPRGGGGQETQYF.

This chain links TRBV5-1 with TRBJ1-2; D perhaps matches TRBD1 (6 bases). Germline CDR1 SGHRS, CDR2 YFSETQ. V lost 0 bases and J lost 4, with 13 bases in between. The CDR3 spans 15 residues. DNA for the CDR3: TGCGCCAGCAGCTTGGAGGGGGTCGGACCCTATGGCTACACCTTC. As protein: CASSLEGVGPYGYTF.

The sample holds a few counts of this clonotype. The V gene is TRBV7-2, the J gene TRBJ1-5, with D tentatively TRBD1 (5 bases). The CDR3 is 15 residues long. Germline CDR1 and CDR2: SGHTA and FQGNSA. V lost 2 bases and J 6 bases, leaving 14 bases between the germline ends. The CDR3 sequence: CASSLSTGLGQPQHF. The CDR3 DNA reads TGTGCCAGCAGCTTATCTACAGGTCTGGGTCAGCCCCAGCATTTT.

This clonotype was observed a handful of times. This chain links TRBV6-2 or TRBV6-3 with TRBJ1-5; 10 nucleotides agree with TRBD1. CDR1 and CDR2 (germline): MNHEY, SVGEGT. The CDR3 runs 17 residues. V shed 0 bases, J shed 3 bases, and the junction held 5 bases outside the gene matches. CDR3 residues: CASSYSAGQGYNQPQHF. In DNA form, the CDR3 reads TGTGCCAGCAGTTACTCGGCGGGACAGGGGTACAATCAGCCCCAGCATTTT.

This clonotype was picked up many times. The chain joins TRBV5-1 to TRBJ2-7; TRBD2 is a possible D gene (7 bases). V was trimmed by 4 bases and J by 6 bases, leaving 17 bases between them. This CDR3 contains 14 residues. The germline V gene encodes CDR1 SGHRS and CDR2 YFSETQ. CDR3 coding DNA: TGCGCCAGCAGCATCTACAGGGAGGGGCGCGAGCAGTACTTC. Protein product: CASSIYREGREQYF. Full variable domain (outside the CDR3, taken from reference TRBV5-1 and TRBJ2-7): KAGVTQTPRYLIKTRGQQVTLSCSPISGHRSVSWYQQTPGQGLQFLFEYFSETQRNKGNFPGRFSGRQFSNSRSEMNVSTLELGDSALYLCASSIYREGREQYFGPGTRLTVT.

This clonotype was detected only a few times. The rearrangement uses TRBV7-2 and TRBJ2-6, with D hard to call. The germline V gene encodes CDR1 SGHTA and CDR2 FQGNSA. Trimming removed 5 bases at V and 0 bases at J, with 14 bases between. The CDR3 spans 17 residues. CDR3 region: CASSRAASDSGANVLTF. CDR3 DNA sequence: TGTGCCAGCAGCCGGGCGGCGTCAGACTCTGGGGCCAACGTCCTGACTTTC.

The chain is built from TRBV5-6 and TRBJ2-7; D is unclear. The ends were cut back, 1 base at V and 7 bases at J, with 6 bases in the middle. The CDR3 runs 11 residues. The germline V gene has CDR1 SGHDT and CDR2 YYEEEE. CDR3 sequence (DNA): TGTGCCAGCAGCTTGTCGGATGAGCAGTACTTC. Encoded protein: CASSLSDEQYF. Complete variable domain (other parts from reference TRBV5-6 and TRBJ2-7): DAGVTQSPTHLIKTRGQQVTLRCSPKSGHDTVSWYQQALGQGPQFIFQYYEEEERQRGNFPDRFSGHQFPNYSSELNVNALLLGDSALYLCASSLSDEQYFGPGTRLTVT.

This clonotype was counted a few times. The rearrangement joins TRBV5-1 to TRBJ2-5; TRBD2 is a possible D gene (6 bases). V shed 3 bases and J shed 3 bases, with 12 bases lying between them. Per germline, CDR1 SGHRS and CDR2 YFSETQ. This CDR3 has 14 amino acids. CDR3 in amino acids: CASSSSGPEETQYF. In nucleotides, the CDR3 is TGCGCCAGCAGCTCGAGCGGGCCTGAAGAGACCCAGTACTTC.

This clonotype was observed once. The rearrangement joins TRBV6-6 to TRBJ1-1; no firm D call. Trimming left V 5 bases short and J 5 bases short, with 15 bases between. Germline-derived CDR1 and CDR2 are MNHNY and SVGAGI (reference sequence). The CDR3 covers 14 residues. The CDR3 loop reads CASSPTDLRTEAFF. DNA of the CDR3: TGTGCCAGCAGTCCCACCGATCTGCGGACTGAAGCTTTCTTT.

V is TRBV18 and J is TRBJ2-7, with TRBD1 matching over 8 bases. Germline values: CDR1 KGHSH, CDR2 LQKENI. This CDR3 spans 13 amino acids. Trimming at V came to 5 bases and at J to 1 base, leaving 1 base not matched to a gene. The DNA for the CDR3 is TGTGCCAGCTCATGGACAGGGTCCTACGAGCAGTACGTC. Protein sequence: CASSWTGSYEQYV.

This clonotype was seen a handful of times. CDR3 sequence reads: CASSPGPPITDTQYF. CDR3 nucleotide sequence: TGCGCCAGCAGCCCTGGTCCCCCAATCACAGATACGCAGTATTTT. The V and J genes are TRBV5-1 and TRBJ2-3, with unresolved D. Trimming pared 4 bases from V and 2 bases from J, leaving 14 bases between. The CDR3 totals 15 residues. Per germline, CDR1 SGHRS and CDR2 YFSETQ.

This rearrangement joins TRBV7-6 to TRBJ2-1, with no clear D. CDR1 is SGHVS and CDR2 is FNYEAQ in the germline V gene. V was clipped by 2 bases and J by 8 bases, with 13 bases between them. There are 14 residues in the CDR3. CDR3 DNA sequence: TGTGCCAGCAGCTTAACAATAATTATCGATGAGCAGTTCTTC. The encoded protein is CASSLTIIIDEQFF. The whole variable domain, remainder taken from reference TRBV7-6 and TRBJ2-1, is GAGVSQSPRYKVTKRGQDVALRCDPISGHVSLYWYRQALGQGPEFLTYFNYEAQQDKSGLPNDRFSAERPEGSISTLTIQRTEQRDSAMYRCASSLTIIIDEQFFGPGTRLTVL.

This chain uses TRBV11-2 with TRBJ2-1; D unclear. The germline CDR1 and CDR2 sequences are SGHAT and FQNNGV. V was trimmed by 6 bases and J by 0 bases, leaving 6 bases between them. The CDR3 spans 13 residues. The CDR3 coding sequence is TGTGCCAGCAGACGGAGCTCCTACAATGAGCAGTTCTTC. It codes for CASRRSSYNEQFF.

This clonotype was detected only a few times. The CDR3 is CASSLMGRTSGGSDTQYF. The DNA for the CDR3 is TGTGCCAGCAGCTTAATGGGACGAACTAGCGGGGGTTCAGATACGCAGTATTTT. The V gene is TRBV11-1, the J gene TRBJ2-3; 11 bases fit TRBD2. The germline V gene has CDR1 SGHAT and CDR2 FQDESV (reference sequence). This CDR3 has 18 residues. J was trimmed by 4 bases and V by 2 bases; bases with no gene match: 11.

This clonotype was counted only a few times. This chain links TRBV5-4 with TRBJ1-6; TRBD1 agrees at 7 bases. Trimming at V came to 5 bases and at J to 15 bases, leaving 11 bases not matched to a gene. The CDR3 is 13 residues long. Germline-derived CDR1 and CDR2 are SGHNT and YYREEE (reference sequence). The CDR3 region has the DNA TGTGCCAGCAGTTCCGACTACAGGGGCATCCTCCACTTT. As protein: CASSSDYRGILHF.

This clonotype was seen more than once but under ten times. The chain joins TRBV27 to TRBJ2-1; unclear D gene. This CDR3 contains 14 residues. Germline assignment: CDR1 MNHEY and CDR2 SMNVEV (reference sequence). Trimming removed 3 bases at V and 4 bases at J, with 10 bases between. As DNA, the CDR3 is TGTGCCAGCAGTTTTGGCCCGGAGTACAATGAGCAGTTCTTC. Translating it yields CASSFGPEYNEQFF.